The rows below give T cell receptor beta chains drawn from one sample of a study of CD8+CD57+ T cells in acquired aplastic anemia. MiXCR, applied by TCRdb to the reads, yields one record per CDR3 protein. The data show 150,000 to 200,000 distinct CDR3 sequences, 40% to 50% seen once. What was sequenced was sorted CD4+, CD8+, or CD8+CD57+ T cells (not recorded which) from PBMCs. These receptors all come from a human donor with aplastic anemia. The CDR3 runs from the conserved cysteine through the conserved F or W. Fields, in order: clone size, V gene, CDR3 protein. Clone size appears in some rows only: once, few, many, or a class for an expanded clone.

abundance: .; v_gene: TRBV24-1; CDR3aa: CASGSGDTQYF
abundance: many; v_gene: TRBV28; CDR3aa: CASSYRGTGELFF
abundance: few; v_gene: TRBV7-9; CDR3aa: CASSRGFEAFF
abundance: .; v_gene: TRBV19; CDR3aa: CASSIPRFSYGYTF
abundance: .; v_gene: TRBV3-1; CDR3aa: CAGSQVPLGTDTQETQYF
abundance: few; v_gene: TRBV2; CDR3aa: CASSRTSYEQYF
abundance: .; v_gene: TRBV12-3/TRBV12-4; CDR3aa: CASSLLSEGEQYF
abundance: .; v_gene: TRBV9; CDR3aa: CASSSTVSSNDGHTF
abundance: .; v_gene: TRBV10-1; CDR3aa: CASGRGSSYNEQFF
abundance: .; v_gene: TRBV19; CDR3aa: CASSIGDRGVYEQYF
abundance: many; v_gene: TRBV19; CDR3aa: CASSHLSRTEAFF
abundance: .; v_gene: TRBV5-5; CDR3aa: CASSSSIGNQPQHF
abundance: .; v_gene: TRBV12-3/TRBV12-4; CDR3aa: CASSLAQVHYGYTF
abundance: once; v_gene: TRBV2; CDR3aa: CASSEGDLHF
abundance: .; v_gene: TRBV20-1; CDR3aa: CSAINRGRNQPQHF
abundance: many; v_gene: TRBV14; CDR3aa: CASSHRGVTDTQYF
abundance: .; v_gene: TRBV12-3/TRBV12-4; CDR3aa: CASRHGTRGRTEAFF
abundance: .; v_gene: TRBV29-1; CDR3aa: CSLGDRVGQPQHF
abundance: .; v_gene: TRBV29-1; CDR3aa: CSVVFGQGLGGELFF
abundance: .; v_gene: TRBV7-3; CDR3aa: CASSLLRTGSNVLTF
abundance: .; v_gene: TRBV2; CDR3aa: CASSNLLGRGYTF
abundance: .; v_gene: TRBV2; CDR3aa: CASSRVRGETQYF
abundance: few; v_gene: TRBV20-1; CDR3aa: CSANPGSGSYEQYF
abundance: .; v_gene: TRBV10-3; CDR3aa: CAISESPENYGYTF
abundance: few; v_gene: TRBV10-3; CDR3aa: CAISVQDLQETQYF
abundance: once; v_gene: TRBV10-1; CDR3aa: CASSGGSGSYNEQFF
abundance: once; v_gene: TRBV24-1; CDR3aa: CATSDVREGGNQPQHF
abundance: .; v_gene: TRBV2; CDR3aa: CASSPNRRDTQYF
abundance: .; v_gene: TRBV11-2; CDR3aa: CASRPVEGSLNTEAFF
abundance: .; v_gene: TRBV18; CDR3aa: CASSPQVAGVGWETQYF
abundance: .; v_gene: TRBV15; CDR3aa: CATSRVFGQSNQPQHF
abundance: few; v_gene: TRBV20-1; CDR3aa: CSARVLGSSLHF
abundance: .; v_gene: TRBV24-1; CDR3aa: CATSDYPDRGREQYF
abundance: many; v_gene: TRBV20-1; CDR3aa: CSASRAGVITYEQYF
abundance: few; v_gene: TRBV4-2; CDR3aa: CASSHLTDLTGELFF
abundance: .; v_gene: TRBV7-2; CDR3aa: CASSLTGGDTEAFF
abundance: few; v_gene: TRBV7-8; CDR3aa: CASSLASGQAYEQYF
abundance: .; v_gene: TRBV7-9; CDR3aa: CASSLVQMSTEAFF
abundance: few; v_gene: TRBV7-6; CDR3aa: CASSLALGVGEKLFF
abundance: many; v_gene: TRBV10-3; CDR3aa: CAISDTRGGFGYTF
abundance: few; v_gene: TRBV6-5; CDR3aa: CASSYSPPGDSSEQYF
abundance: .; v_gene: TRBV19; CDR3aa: CASSIIGRPLEQFF
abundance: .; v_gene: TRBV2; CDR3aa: CASSTGQAIYGYTF
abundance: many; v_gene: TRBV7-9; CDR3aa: CASSRDINTEAFF
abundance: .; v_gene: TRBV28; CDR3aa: CASSLTGTSYEQYF
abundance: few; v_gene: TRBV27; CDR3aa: CASSLYRGGSYNEQFF
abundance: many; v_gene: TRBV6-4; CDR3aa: CASSAVLAGEQFF
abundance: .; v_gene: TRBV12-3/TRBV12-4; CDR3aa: CASRFGGAKNIQYF
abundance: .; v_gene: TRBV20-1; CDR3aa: CSARRRERETQYF
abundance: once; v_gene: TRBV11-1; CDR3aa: CASSLNGGDYNEQFF
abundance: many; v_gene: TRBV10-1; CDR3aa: CASSEGTSGITYEQYF
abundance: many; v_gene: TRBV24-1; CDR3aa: CATSAETGELFF
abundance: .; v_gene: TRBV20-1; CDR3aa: CSARGDSSTDTQYF
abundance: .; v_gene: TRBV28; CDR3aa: CASRLNTEAFF
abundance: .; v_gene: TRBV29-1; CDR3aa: CSAGGGNGNQPQHF
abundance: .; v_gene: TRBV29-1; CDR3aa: CSVPRGFPNYGYTF
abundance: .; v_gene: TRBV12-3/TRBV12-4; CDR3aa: CASSPRPVNTEAFF